Described below is a single TCR beta chain sequence and its context. Antigen specificity is unknown. The CDR3 length is 15 residues. Germline CDR1 is SEHNR and CDR2 is FQNEAQ (reference sequence). Trimming removed 2 bases from V and 3 bases from J, with 11 bases in between. This sample was included in a study of beta chain features in type 1 diabetes. Regarding the study as a whole: Insertions at VDJ junctions were less frequent in type 1 diabetes patients. These patients also deleted more nucleotides at the same junctions. In all four CD4+ subsets, TCRB CDR3 length was significantly, moderately reduced in type 1 diabetes.

It was via CD45RO/CCR7/CD25/CD127/CD95/CD27 that CD4+ naive, central memory, regulatory and stem cell-like memory cells were sorted. All of the isolated RNA was reverse transcribed, so expressed TCRB transcripts were sequenced. Sequencing was performed with immunoSEQ multiplex PCR; in TCRdb, only in-frame clones are kept and a portion is missing. The sample gives 85,000 to 110,000 clones, under 30% of which show up once; roughly 0.5% is in the top ten. The sequenced sample consisted of central memory CD4+ T cells from blood. This sequence originates from a woman younger than 35 with type 1 diabetes. This chain connects TRBV7-9 to TRBJ1-3; D uncertain. The CDR3 DNA reads TGTGCCAGCAGCTTACCCCCCAGGCTTGGAAACACCATATATTTT. Translation: CASSLPPRLGNTIYF.